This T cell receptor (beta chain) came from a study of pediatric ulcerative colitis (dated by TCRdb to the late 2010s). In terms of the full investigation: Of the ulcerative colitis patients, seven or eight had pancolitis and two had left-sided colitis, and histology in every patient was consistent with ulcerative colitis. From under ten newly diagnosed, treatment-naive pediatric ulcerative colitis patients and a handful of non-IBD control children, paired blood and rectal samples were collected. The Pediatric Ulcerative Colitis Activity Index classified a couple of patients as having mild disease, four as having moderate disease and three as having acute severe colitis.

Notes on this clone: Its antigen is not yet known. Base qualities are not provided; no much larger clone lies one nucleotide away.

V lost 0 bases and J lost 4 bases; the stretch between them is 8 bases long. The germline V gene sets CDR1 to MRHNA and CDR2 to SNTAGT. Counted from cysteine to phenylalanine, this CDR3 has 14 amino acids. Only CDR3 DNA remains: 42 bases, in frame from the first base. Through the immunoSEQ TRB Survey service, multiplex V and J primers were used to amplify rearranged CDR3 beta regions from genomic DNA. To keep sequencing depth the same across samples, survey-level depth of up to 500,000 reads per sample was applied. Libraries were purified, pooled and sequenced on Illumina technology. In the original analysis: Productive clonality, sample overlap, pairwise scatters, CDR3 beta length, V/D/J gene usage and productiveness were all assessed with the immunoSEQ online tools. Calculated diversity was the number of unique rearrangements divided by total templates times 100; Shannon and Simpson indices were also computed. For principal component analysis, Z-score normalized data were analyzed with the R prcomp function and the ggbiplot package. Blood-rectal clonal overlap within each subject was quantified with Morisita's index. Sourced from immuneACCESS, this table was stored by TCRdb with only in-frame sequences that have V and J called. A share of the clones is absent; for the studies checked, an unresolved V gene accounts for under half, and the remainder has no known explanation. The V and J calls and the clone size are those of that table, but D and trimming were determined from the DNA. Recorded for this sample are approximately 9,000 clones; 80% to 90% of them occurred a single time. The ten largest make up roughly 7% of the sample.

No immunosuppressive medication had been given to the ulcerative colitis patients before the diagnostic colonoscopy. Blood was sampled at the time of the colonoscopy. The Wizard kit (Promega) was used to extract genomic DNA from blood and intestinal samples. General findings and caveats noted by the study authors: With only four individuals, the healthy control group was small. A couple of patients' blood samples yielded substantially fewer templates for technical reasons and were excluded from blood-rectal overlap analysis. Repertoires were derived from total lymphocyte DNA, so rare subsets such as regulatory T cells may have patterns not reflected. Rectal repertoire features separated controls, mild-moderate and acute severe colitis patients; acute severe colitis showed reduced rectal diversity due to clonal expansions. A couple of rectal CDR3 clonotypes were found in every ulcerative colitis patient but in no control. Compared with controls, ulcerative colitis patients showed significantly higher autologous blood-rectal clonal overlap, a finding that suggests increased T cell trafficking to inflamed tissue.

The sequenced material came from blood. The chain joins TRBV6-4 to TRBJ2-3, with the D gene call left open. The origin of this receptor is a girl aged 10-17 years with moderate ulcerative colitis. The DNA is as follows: TGTGCCAGCAGTGACTCAGGCGCATCAGATACGCAGTATTTT. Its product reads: CASSDSGASDTQYF.